Following are 2 T cell receptor beta chains from one sample sequenced in a study of a mutant IDH1 vaccine in newly diagnosed glioma. Time point given: week 47, end of study. Vaccination used 300 ug of mutant IDH1 20-mer peptide per dose, with topical imiquimod. The repertoire was sequenced with immunoSEQ multiplex PCR; TCRdb's copy has only in-frame clones and lacks some. In the table there are around 33,000 clones, about 86% of which are singletons. These receptors' targets are unknown. This sample comprised PBMCs, obtained from a glioma patient whose treatment included an IDH1 peptide vaccine. The receptors shown here come from a woman in her thirties with glioma.

CDR3 amino acids: CASSHSGGHNEQYF. For the CDR3, the DNA is TGTGCCAGCAGCCATAGCGGGGGGCACAACGAGCAGTACTTC. The V call is TRBV7-8, the J call TRBJ2-7; 10 bases align to TRBD2. Germline V gives CDR1 SGHVS, CDR2 FQNEAQ. V shed 5 bases and J 5 bases; nucleotides not matched to a gene: 6. The CDR3 runs to 14 residues.

In nucleotides, the CDR3 is TGTGCCAGCAGTTTAGGGATAGGGGTGTTTTTT. Translated: CASSLGIGVFF. The gene calls are TRBV25-1 and TRBJ1-4, with D maybe TRBD1 (5 bases). The CDR3 extends over 11 amino acids. Germline V gene lookup returns CDR1 MGHDK and CDR2 SYGVNS. V was trimmed by 5 bases and J by 15 bases, leaving 13 bases between them.